This T cell receptor beta chain comes out of a study of T-cell reconstitution after alpha-beta-depleted transplantation in children (dated by TCRdb to 2016 to 2017). With regard to the full study: The study quantitatively tracked T-cell immune reconstitution after TCRalphabeta/CD19-depleted allogeneic hematopoietic cell transplantation in children using TCR repertoire profiling.

The library relied on PCR. These reads were obtained on an Illumina HiSeq 2500. TCR library preparation used molecular barcoding, with unique molecular identifiers applied to normalize quantification of the TCRbeta repertoire. The public sequencing data were trimmed at Q25 with fastp and processed into clonotypes with MiXCR by TCRdb, which kept only in-frame beta chains. Rows are unified per CDR3 protein, each entry keeping the most common DNA and genes. For this sample the table gives 350,000 to 400,000 distinct CDR3 sequences, of which 20% were detected only once. The leading ten clones occupy 3.8% of the sample. Comment on this clonotype: It lacks a known antigen. There are no base qualities to consult, and no much larger clone falls within one base.

The sequencing here drew on PBMCs from the stem cell graft donor, taken from the stem cell graft. The origin of this receptor is a human donor who donated a stem cell graft to a child with acute myeloid leukemia.

The CDR3 in this case is CASSQEASGSQADTQYF. The nucleotides are TGTGCCAGCAGCCAAGAAGCTAGCGGGAGTCAGGCAGATACGCAGTATTTT. The chain was built from TRBV4-2 and TRBJ2-3, and TRBD2 aligns with 10 junction nucleotides. The germline V and J ends show losses of 0 bases and 4 bases respectively, and no gene match explains 7 bases of the junction. The CDR3 sequence holds 17 residues, the cysteine and phenylalanine included. CDR3 DNA only is kept here, 51 bases in frame from base 1. Per the germline V gene, LGHNA is the CDR1 and YNFKEQ is the CDR2.